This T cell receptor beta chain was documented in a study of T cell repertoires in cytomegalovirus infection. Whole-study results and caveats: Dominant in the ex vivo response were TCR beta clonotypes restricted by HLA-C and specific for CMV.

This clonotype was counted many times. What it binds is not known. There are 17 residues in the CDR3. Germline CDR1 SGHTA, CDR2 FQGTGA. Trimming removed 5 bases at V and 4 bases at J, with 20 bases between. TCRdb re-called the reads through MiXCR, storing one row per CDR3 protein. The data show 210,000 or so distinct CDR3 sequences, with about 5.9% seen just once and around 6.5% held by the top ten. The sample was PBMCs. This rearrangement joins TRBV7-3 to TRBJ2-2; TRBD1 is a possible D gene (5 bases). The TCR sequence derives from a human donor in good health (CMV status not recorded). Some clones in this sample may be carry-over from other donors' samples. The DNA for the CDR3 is TGTGCCAGCAGCGCTATACCCCAGGGCGGCGGCACCGGGGAGCTGTTTTTT. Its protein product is CASSAIPQGGGTGELFF.